Listed here are 17 T cell receptor beta chains from one sample, sequenced in a study of CD8 T cells in Susac syndrome. Reverse transcription of about 0.5 to 1 ug RNA used random hexamers. TCRdb fed the immunoSEQ multiplex PCR reads into MiXCR, producing one record per CDR3 protein. Of 95,000 to 150,000 distinct CDR3 sequences listed, roughly 94% are singletons. The sequenced material came from CD8+ T cells from PBMCs. The origin of the receptors is a human donor with Susac syndrome.

V is TRBV7-9 and J is TRBJ2-3; 11 bases line up with TRBD2. There are 17 residues in the CDR3. Trimming cost V 4 bases and J 2 bases; bases outside gene matches: 8. Germline V lookup: CDR1 SEHNR, CDR2 FQNEAQ (reference sequence). The CDR3 nucleotides are TGTGCCAGCAGCTCGACCCGACTAGCGGGGAACACAGATACGCAGTATTTT. Amino acid sequence: CASSSTRLAGNTDTQYF. Combining the CDR3 with reference TRBV7-9 and TRBJ2-3 gives the whole variable domain DTGVSQNPRHKITKRGQNVTFRCDPISEHNRLYWYRQTLGQGPEFLTYFQNEAQLEKSRLLSDRFSAERPKGSFSTLEIQRTEQGDSAMYLCASSSTRLAGNTDTQYFGPGTRLTVL.

The chain links TRBV7-9 to TRBJ2-1, with TRBD1 matching over 10 bases. The V gene's germline CDR1 is SEHNR and CDR2 FQNEAQ (reference sequence). The CDR3 is 15 amino acids. The V segment lost 5 bases and the J segment 2 bases; nucleotides outside the gene matches: 3. The DNA of the CDR3 is TGTGCCAGCAGCCGGGGGACAGGGGCCTACAATGAGCAGTTCTTC. Protein: CASSRGTGAYNEQFF. Complete variable domain (other parts from reference TRBV7-9 and TRBJ2-1): DTGVSQNPRHKITKRGQNVTFRCDPISEHNRLYWYRQTLGQGPEFLTYFQNEAQLEKSRLLSDRFSAERPKGSFSTLEIQRTEQGDSAMYLCASSRGTGAYNEQFFGPGTRLTVL.

The chain carries TRBV5-1 and TRBJ2-1, with 11 bases lining up with TRBD2. This CDR3 is 16 amino acids long. The V gene's germline CDR1 is SGHRS and CDR2 YFSETQ. V lost 4 bases and J lost 2; bases outside the gene matches: 5. DNA for the CDR3: TGCGCCAGCAGCCTTCGACTAGCGGGGACCTACAATGAGCAGTTCTTC. Its protein is CASSLRLAGTYNEQFF.

This chain joins TRBV29-1 and TRBJ2-5; D might be TRBD1 (7 bases). This CDR3 has 14 residues. Germline loops: CDR1 SQVTM, CDR2 ANQGSEA. Between the trimmed V and J ends, which lost 7 bases and 1 base, there was a span of 16 bases. CDR3 region: CSARGGDSQETQYF. CDR3 bases: TGCAGCGCACGGGGCGGGGACAGCCAAGAGACCCAGTACTTC.

The chain links TRBV6-5 to TRBJ1-4; D unresolved. Trimming took off 0 bases at V and 8 bases at J, with 13 bases between the two ends. CDR1 and CDR2 (germline): MNHEY, SVGAGI. The CDR3 is 15 amino acids. The CDR3 sequence: CASSYSIGFREKLFF. Here the CDR3 DNA reads TGTGCCAGCAGTTACTCGATTGGATTCCGGGAAAAACTGTTTTTT.

This clonotype was observed once. The chain is built from TRBV5-4 and TRBJ2-1, with D maybe TRBD2 (6 bases). The V end was cut by 4 bases, the J end by 5 bases, with 19 bases between. CDR3 size: 16 residues. CDR1 is SGHNT, CDR2 YYREEE, per germline (reference sequence). CDR3: CASSPASGLLNNEQFF. For the CDR3, the DNA is TGTGCCAGCAGCCCGGCTTCGGGACTGTTAAACAATGAGCAGTTCTTC.

This clonotype was detected a few times. The chain carries TRBV24-1 and TRBJ2-2; the D gene is possibly TRBD1 (6 bases). V was clipped by 3 bases and J by 6 bases, with 7 bases between them. This CDR3 spans 13 amino acids. Looked up from germline, CDR1 is KGHDR and CDR2 is SFDVKD. Here the CDR3 DNA reads TGTGCCACCAGTGATCAGGGGTCCGGGGAGCTGTTTTTT. Translating gives CATSDQGSGELFF.

The V and J genes are TRBV9 and TRBJ1-2; D possibly corresponds to TRBD1 (5 bases). CDR3 length equals 16 residues. V was trimmed by 4 bases and J by 0 bases, leaving 16 bases between them. Germline-derived CDR1 and CDR2 are SGDLS and YYNGEE. CDR3 region: CASSPGGDSANYGYTF. CDR3 DNA sequence: TGTGCCAGCAGCCCTGGAGGCGACAGCGCTAACTATGGCTACACCTTC.

This chain joins TRBV11-2 and TRBJ2-3; D is uncertain. Germline loops: CDR1 SGHAT, CDR2 FQNNGV. The germline V and J ends were trimmed by 1 base and 4 bases, with 6 bases remaining between them. The length of the CDR3 is 13 residues. CDR3 in DNA: TGTGCCAGCAGCTTAGGGCTAGCAGATACGCAGTATTTT. It translates to CASSLGLADTQYF. Using reference TRBV11-2 and TRBJ2-3 for the parts outside the CDR3, the full variable domain is EAGVAQSPRYKIIEKRQSVAFWCNPISGHATLYWYQQILGQGPKLLIQFQNNGVVDDSQLPKDRFSAERLKGVDSTLKIQPAKLEDSAVYLCASSLGLADTQYFGPGTRLTVL.

The count of this clonotype is one. The V gene is TRBV7-9, the J gene TRBJ1-2; no clear D gene. V gave up 4 bases and J gave up 4 bases, with 7 bases separating them. Germline CDR1 reads SEHNR; CDR2 reads FQNEAQ (reference sequence). The CDR3 has 12 amino acids. The CDR3 nucleotides read TGTGCCAGCAGCTCTAAACCCTATGGCTACACCTTC. It encodes CASSSKPYGYTF.

This clonotype has only one observation. The chain links TRBV20-1 to TRBJ2-2, with 7 bases that match TRBD2. Germline loops: CDR1 DFQATT, CDR2 SNEGSKA (reference sequence). V trimming: 5 bases; J trimming: 4 bases; junction bases outside the gene matches: 4. The CDR3 is 13 amino acids. CDR3 loop: CSADPGGTGELFF. CDR3 sequence (DNA): TGCAGTGCTGACCCGGGGGGCACCGGGGAGCTGTTTTTT.

The chain links TRBV3-1 to TRBJ2-1; D is perhaps TRBD2 (5 bases). V shed 11 bases and J shed 7 bases, with 12 bases lying between them. The CDR3 loop spans 11 amino acids. Per the germline V gene, CDR1 is LGHDT and CDR2 is YNNKEL (reference sequence). The chain's CDR3 is CASGDTNEQFF. The DNA for the CDR3 is TGTGCCTCCGGGGATACGAATGAGCAGTTCTTC.

The rearrangement uses TRBV5-1 and TRBJ2-2, with D unclear. The germline V gene has CDR1 SGHRS and CDR2 YFSETQ. The CDR3 is 12 amino acids. V shed 9 bases and J shed 2 bases, with 8 bases lying between them. CDR3 sequence: CATPVNTGELFF. CDR3 DNA sequence: TGCGCCACTCCCGTCAACACCGGGGAGCTGTTTTTT.

The J gene is TRBJ2-7, the V gene TRBV29-1, with 8 bases fitting TRBD1. The CDR3 sequence is 14 residues long. Losses at the gene ends were 4 bases for V and 2 bases for J; bases not matched to a gene: 7. Germline V lookup: CDR1 SQVTM, CDR2 ANQGSEA. The CDR3: CSVAPRDRPYEQYF. In DNA form, the CDR3 reads TGCAGCGTTGCCCCCCGGGACAGGCCCTACGAGCAGTACTTC.

CDR3 nucleotide sequence: TGTGCCTGGGAGGTCCTAAGCACTGAAGCTTTCTTT. As protein: CAWEVLSTEAFF. The chain has TRBV30 and TRBJ1-1; D gene unclear. V was clipped by 5 bases and J by 4 bases, with 11 bases between them. The length of the CDR3 is 12 residues. Germline-derived CDR1 and CDR2 are GTSNPN and SVGIG (reference sequence).

V gene TRBV11-2 combines with J gene TRBJ2-5, with a possible D match to TRBD1 (5 bases). Germline V lookup: CDR1 SGHAT, CDR2 FQNNGV. The CDR3 covers 11 residues. Trimming removed 3 bases from V and 10 bases from J, with 9 bases in between. The DNA of the CDR3 is TGTGCCAGCAGCTTTACAGGAGACCAGTACTTC. Protein sequence: CASSFTGDQYF. The full variable domain, in which reference TRBV11-2 and TRBJ2-5 provide the parts outside the CDR3, is EAGVAQSPRYKIIEKRQSVAFWCNPISGHATLYWYQQILGQGPKLLIQFQNNGVVDDSQLPKDRFSAERLKGVDSTLKIQPAKLEDSAVYLCASSFTGDQYFGPGTRLLVL.

This clonotype was detected only once. V usage is TRBV7-9 and J usage is TRBJ2-2; D is uncertain. Trimming stripped 5 bases from V and 6 bases from J, with 7 bases between. Germline CDR1 is SEHNR and CDR2 is FQNEAQ (reference sequence). CDR3 length: 12 amino acids. The CDR3 nucleotides are TGTGCCAGCAGCCGCGTTTCCGGGGAGCTGTTTTTT. It specifies CASSRVSGELFF.